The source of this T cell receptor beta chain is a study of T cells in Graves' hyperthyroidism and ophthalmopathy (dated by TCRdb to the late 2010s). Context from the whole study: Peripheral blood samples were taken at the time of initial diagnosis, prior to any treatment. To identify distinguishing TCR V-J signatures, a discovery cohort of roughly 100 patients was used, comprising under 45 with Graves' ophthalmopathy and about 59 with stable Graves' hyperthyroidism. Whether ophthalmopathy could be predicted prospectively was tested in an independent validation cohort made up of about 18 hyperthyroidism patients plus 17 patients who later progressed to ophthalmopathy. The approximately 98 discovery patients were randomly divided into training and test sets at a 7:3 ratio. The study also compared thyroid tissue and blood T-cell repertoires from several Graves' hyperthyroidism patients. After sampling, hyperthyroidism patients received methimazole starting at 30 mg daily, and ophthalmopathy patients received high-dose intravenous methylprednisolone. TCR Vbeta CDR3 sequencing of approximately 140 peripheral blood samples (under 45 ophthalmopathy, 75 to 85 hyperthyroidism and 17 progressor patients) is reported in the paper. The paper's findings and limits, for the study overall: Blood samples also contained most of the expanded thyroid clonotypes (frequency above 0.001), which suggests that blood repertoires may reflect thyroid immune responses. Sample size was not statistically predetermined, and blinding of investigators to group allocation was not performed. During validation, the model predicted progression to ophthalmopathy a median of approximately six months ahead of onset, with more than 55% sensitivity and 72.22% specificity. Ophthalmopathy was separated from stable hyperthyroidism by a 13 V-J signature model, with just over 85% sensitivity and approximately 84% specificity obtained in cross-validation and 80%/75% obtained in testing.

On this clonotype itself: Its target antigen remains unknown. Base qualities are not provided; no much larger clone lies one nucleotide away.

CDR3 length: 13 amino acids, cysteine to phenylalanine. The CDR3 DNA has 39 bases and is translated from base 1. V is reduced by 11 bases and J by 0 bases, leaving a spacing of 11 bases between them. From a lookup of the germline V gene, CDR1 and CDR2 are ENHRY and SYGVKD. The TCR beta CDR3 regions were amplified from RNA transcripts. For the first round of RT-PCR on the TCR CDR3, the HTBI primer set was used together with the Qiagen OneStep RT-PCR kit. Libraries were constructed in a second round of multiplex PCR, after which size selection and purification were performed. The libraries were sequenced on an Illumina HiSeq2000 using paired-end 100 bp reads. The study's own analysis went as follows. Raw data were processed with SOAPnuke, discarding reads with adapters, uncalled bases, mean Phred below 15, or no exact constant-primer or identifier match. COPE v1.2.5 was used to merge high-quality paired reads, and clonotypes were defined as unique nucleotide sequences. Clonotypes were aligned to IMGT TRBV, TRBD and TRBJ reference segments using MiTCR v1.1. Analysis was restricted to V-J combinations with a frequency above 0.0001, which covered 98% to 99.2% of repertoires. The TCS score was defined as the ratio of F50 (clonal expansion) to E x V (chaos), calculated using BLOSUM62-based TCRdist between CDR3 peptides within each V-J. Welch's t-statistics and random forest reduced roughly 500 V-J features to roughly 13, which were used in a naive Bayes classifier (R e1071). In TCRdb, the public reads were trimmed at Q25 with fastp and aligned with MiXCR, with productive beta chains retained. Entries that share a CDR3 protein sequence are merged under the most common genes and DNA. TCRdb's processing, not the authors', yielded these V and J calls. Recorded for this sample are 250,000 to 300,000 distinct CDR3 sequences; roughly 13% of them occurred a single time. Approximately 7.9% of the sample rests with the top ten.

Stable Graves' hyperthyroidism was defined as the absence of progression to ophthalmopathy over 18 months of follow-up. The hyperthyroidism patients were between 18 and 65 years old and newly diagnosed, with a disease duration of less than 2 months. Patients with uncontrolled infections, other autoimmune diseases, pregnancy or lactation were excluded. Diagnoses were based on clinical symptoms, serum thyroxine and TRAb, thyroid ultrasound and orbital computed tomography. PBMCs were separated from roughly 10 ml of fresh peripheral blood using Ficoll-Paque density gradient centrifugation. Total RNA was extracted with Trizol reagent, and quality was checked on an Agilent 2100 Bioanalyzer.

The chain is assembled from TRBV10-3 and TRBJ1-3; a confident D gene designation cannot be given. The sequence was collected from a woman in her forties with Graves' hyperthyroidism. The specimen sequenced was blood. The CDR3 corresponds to CASRQDSGNTIYF. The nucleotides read TGTGCCTCTCGGCAGGACTCTGGAAACACCATATATTTT.